The 17 T cell receptor beta chains below come from one sample, sequenced in a study of Graves' ophthalmopathy and Graves' hyperthyroidism. Investigators amplified TCR beta CDR3 regions from RNA transcripts. Following a first-round RT-PCR that used HTBI primers, a second-round multiplex PCR was carried out. TCRdb reanalysed the multiplex PCR reads using MiXCR and keeps one entry per CDR3 protein. The data contain about 400,000 distinct CDR3 sequences, around 18% of them singletons. Sequenced: peripheral blood. Receptors originate from a woman younger than 35 with Graves' ophthalmopathy.

The chain has TRBV29-1 and TRBJ2-7, with 9 nucleotides matching TRBD1. Losses at the gene ends were 0 bases for V and 3 bases for J; bases not matched to a gene: 6. Germline V gene sequence: CDR1 SQVTM, CDR2 ANQGSEA. The CDR3 has 15 amino acids. The CDR3 reads CSVEDRDRVNYEQYF. CDR3 DNA: TGCAGCGTTGAAGATCGGGACAGGGTGAACTACGAGCAGTACTTC.

This clonotype has ten or more counts. The rearrangement joins TRBV3-1 to TRBJ2-2; possible D gene TRBD2, 5 bases. With 3 bases removed from V and 1 base from J, the gap between germline ends came to 12 bases. The CDR3 spans 16 residues. Germline V lookup: CDR1 LGHDT, CDR2 YNNKEL (reference sequence). The CDR3 sequence: CASSHASDLNTGELFF. Here the CDR3 DNA reads TGTGCCAGCAGCCACGCCTCGGACTTGAACACCGGGGAGCTGTTTTTT.

This clonotype was picked up many times. The V and J genes are TRBV12-3 or TRBV12-4 and TRBJ1-1, with a weak D call TRBD1 (5 bases). Trimming took off 4 bases at V and 5 bases at J, with 17 bases between the two ends. CDR3 size: 15 residues. As DNA, the CDR3 is TGTGCCAGCAGTTCGGCGAGGGGCCGGGAGACTGAAGCTTTCTTT. Its protein is CASSSARGRETEAFF.

In its sample, this clonotype was seen a few times. A clone one base away is much larger, so this may be a read error. V and J are TRBV25-1 and TRBJ1-1; D is unresolved. The CDR3 spans 12 residues. Germline V gene data show CDR1 as MGHDK and CDR2 as SYGVNS. The CDR3 coding sequence is TGTGCCAGCAGTAGGATGAACACTGAAGCTTCCTTT. It codes for CASSRMNTEASF. The full variable domain, rest sourced from reference TRBV25-1 and TRBJ1-1, is EADIYQTPRYLVIGTGKKITLECSQTMGHDKMYWYQQDPGMELHLIHYSYGVNSTEKGDLSSESTVSRIRTEHFPLTLESARPSHTSQYLCASSRMNTEASFGQGTRLTVV.

This clonotype was picked up many times. This chain links TRBV20-1 with TRBJ2-7, with TRBD2 matching over 10 bases. V was pared by 0 bases and J by 7 bases, with 15 bases of the junction left unmatched. Per the germline V gene, CDR1 is DFQATT and CDR2 is SNEGSKA (reference sequence). The CDR3 contains 17 residues. The DNA of the CDR3 is TGCAGTGCTAGAGATCGGGCTAGCGGGAGCGGTGTGAGAGAGCAGTACTTC. The encoded protein is CSARDRASGSGVREQYF.

This clonotype occurred many times. The rearrangement joins TRBV20-1 to TRBJ2-7; 11 nucleotides line up with TRBD1. After removal of 1 base from V and 11 bases from J, the junction contained 13 bases not matched to a gene. CDR1 and CDR2 (germline): DFQATT, SNEGSKA (reference sequence). The CDR3 runs to 15 residues. The CDR3 spells CSARGTGGVNEWKYF. The CDR3 DNA reads as TGCAGTGCTAGAGGGACAGGGGGCGTGAATGAGTGGAAGTACTTC.

This clonotype was detected ten times or more. In DNA, the CDR3 is TGTGCCAGCCAAATTCGCAGGGGGGCTCAGTATAATTCACCCCTCCACTTT. It yields the protein CASQIRRGAQYNSPLHF. This chain joins TRBV6-6 and TRBJ1-6, with TRBD1 identical over 7 bases. The CDR3 covers 17 residues. J gave up 4 bases and V 8 bases, and 14 bases lay outside the gene matches. CDR1 and CDR2 (germline): MNHNY, SVGAGI (reference sequence).

In nucleotides, the CDR3 is TGTGCCAGCAGAGGTAGCGGGGACCCCCCCGATACGCAGTATTTT. Amino acids: CASRGSGDPPDTQYF. V is TRBV27 and J is TRBJ2-3, with TRBD2 matching over 8 bases. CDR1 is MNHEY, CDR2 SMNVEV, per germline (reference sequence). The J segment lost 6 bases and the V segment lost 6 bases, leaving 11 bases of the junction unmatched. The CDR3 covers 15 residues.

The sample holds many counts of this clonotype. V is TRBV6-2 or TRBV6-3 and J is TRBJ1-1; the match to TRBD1 covers 7 bases. CDR1 is MNHEY, CDR2 SVGEGT, per germline. With 4 bases clipped from V and 3 bases from J, the junction kept 8 bases outside the gene matches. The CDR3 has 15 amino acids. CDR3 DNA: TGTGCCAGCAGTTTATTTGCCGGGACAGACACTGAAGCTTTCTTT. Translating gives CASSLFAGTDTEAFF.

This clonotype was seen ten or more times. The CDR3 loop reads CAISTDASGGAWELFF. CDR3 nucleotide sequence: TGTGCCATCAGTACCGATGCCAGCGGGGGGGCTTGGGAGCTGTTTTTT. The chain has TRBV10-3 and TRBJ2-2, with 10 bases matching TRBD2. Germline CDR1 and CDR2: ENHRY and SYGVKD. There are 16 residues in the CDR3. Losses at the gene ends were 5 bases for V and 9 bases for J; bases not matched to a gene: 12.

This clonotype was seen many times. The V gene is TRBV7-2, the J gene TRBJ1-6, with D possibly being TRBD1 (6 bases). The length of the CDR3 is 15 residues. Germline-derived CDR1 and CDR2 are SGHTA and FQGNSA. The germline V and J ends were trimmed by 4 bases and 5 bases, with 12 bases remaining between them. The CDR3 is CASSYDRRHNSPLHF. CDR3 DNA: TGTGCCAGCAGCTACGACAGGAGACATAATTCACCCCTCCACTTT.

The chain employs TRBV6-1 and TRBJ1-2; 8 nucleotides align to TRBD1. The V gene's germline CDR1 is MNHNS and CDR2 SASEGT. This CDR3 has 14 amino acids. The V and J ends lost 7 bases and 5 bases, in that order; junction bases with no gene match: 9. The CDR3 region has the DNA TGTGCCAGCACCTCCAGGACAGGGATTTATGGCTACACCTTC. Its protein product is CASTSRTGIYGYTF.

This clonotype was counted ten times or more. J is TRBJ1-5 and V is TRBV28; 9 bases match TRBD1. Germline CDR1 and CDR2: MDHEN and SYDVKM. This CDR3 is 17 amino acids long. Trimming took 3 bases from V and 0 from J; bases not matched to a gene: 6. CDR3 protein: CASSLTGTGNSNQPQHF. CDR3 in DNA: TGTGCCAGCAGTTTGACCGGGACAGGGAATAGCAATCAGCCCCAGCATTTT. Based on the CDR3 plus reference TRBV28 and TRBJ1-5, the full variable domain is DVKVTQSSRYLVKRTGEKVFLECVQDMDHENMFWYRQDPGLGLRLIYFSYDVKMKEKGDIPEGYSVSREKKERFSLILESASTNQTSMYLCASSLTGTGNSNQPQHFGDGTRLSIL.

The table lists this clonotype with many counts. The chain employs TRBV18 and TRBJ1-1; 7 bases align to TRBD1. Germline V gene sequence: CDR1 KGHSH, CDR2 LQKENI. J was trimmed by 4 bases and V by 1 base; bases with no gene match: 3. The CDR3 has 14 amino acids. The CDR3 is CASSPQGAGTEAFF. The CDR3 DNA reads as TGTGCCAGCTCACCACAGGGGGCAGGCACTGAAGCTTTCTTT.

This clonotype was detected many times. The chain joins TRBV7-2 to TRBJ1-2; 8 bases are shared with TRBD1. Trimming cost V 2 bases and J 6 bases; bases outside gene matches: 8. CDR1 is SGHTA and CDR2 is FQGNSA in the germline V gene. There are 15 residues in the CDR3. This CDR3 is CASSLRGQGAHGYTF. The DNA of the CDR3 is TGTGCCAGCAGCTTAAGAGGGCAGGGGGCCCATGGCTACACCTTC.

This clonotype was observed at least ten times. The chain uses TRBV28 and TRBJ2-7; the D call may be TRBD1 or TRBD2 (5 bases each). Trimming removed 5 bases from V and 0 bases from J, with 20 bases in between. This CDR3 region has 17 residues. Germline V gene lookup returns CDR1 MDHEN and CDR2 SYDVKM. This CDR3 reads CASSVSGTSASSYEQYF. CDR3 DNA: TGTGCCAGCAGTGTCTCGGGGACGTCGGCCAGCTCCTACGAGCAGTACTTC.

The chain joins TRBV7-2 to TRBJ2-5, with D unclear. CDR1 SGHTA and CDR2 FQGNSA come from the germline V gene. The V end lost 2 bases, the J end lost 1 base, and 11 bases lay between the germline ends. This CDR3 region has 15 residues. The CDR3 DNA reads as TGTGCCAGCAGCTTACGTTATCCCGTCCAAGAGACCCAGTACTTC. Protein sequence: CASSLRYPVQETQYF.